A single sample is the source of the 9 T cell receptor beta chains below, sequenced in a study of T cell responses to AZD1222 COVID-19 vaccine. Profiling relied on immunoSEQ multiplex PCR, and the TCRdb table lists in-frame clones only, not all of them. The table shows 120,000 to 150,000 clones, with roughly 89% occurring only once. The source material was peripheral blood, sampled on day 0 of AZD1222 vaccination. Receptor source: an adult in good health.

The V gene is TRBV5-1, the J gene TRBJ2-2; 10 bases agree with TRBD1. The junction had 7 bases not matched to a gene; V was cut back by 5 bases and J by 6 bases. From germline, CDR1 is SGHRS and CDR2 YFSETQ. The CDR3 covers 15 residues. The CDR3 DNA follows: TGCGCCAGCAGTCCTCAGGGACAGGGGTCCGGGGAGCTGTTTTTT. It yields the protein CASSPQGQGSGELFF.

This clone occurred once. This sequence joins TRBV7-6 and TRBJ1-5; D call uncertain. Germline V lookup: CDR1 SGHVS, CDR2 FNYEAQ. The CDR3 loop spans 14 amino acids. The V end lost 4 bases, the J end lost 3 bases, and 10 bases lay between the germline ends. The CDR3 loop is CASSSTATNQPQHF. The CDR3 DNA reads TGTGCCAGCAGCTCCACCGCGACCAATCAGCCCCAGCATTTT.

The chain recombines TRBV7-2 with TRBJ1-5; D call uncertain. Trimming cost V 1 base and J 7 bases, with 8 bases left between them. Germline V gene lookup returns CDR1 SGHTA and CDR2 FQGNSA. The CDR3 is 13 residues long. The CDR3 sequence: CASSLEREQPQHF. In DNA, the CDR3 is TGTGCCAGCAGCTTAGAAAGAGAGCAGCCCCAGCATTTT.

J is TRBJ1-2 and V is TRBV6-5; D is unresolved. Germline V gene sequence: CDR1 MNHEY, CDR2 SVGAGI. There are 11 residues in the CDR3. The V gene lost 6 bases and the J gene lost 9 bases, with 11 bases spanning the gap. The CDR3 nucleotides are TGTGCCAGCAGGGTCTCGCCCAGCTACACCTTC. Protein sequence: CASRVSPSYTF.

J is TRBJ2-5 and V is TRBV7-2; D gene unclear. V was trimmed by 6 bases and J by 7 bases, leaving 15 bases between them. The germline V gene has CDR1 SGHTA and CDR2 FQGNSA. The CDR3 sequence is 13 residues long. The CDR3 coding sequence is TGTGCCAGCAGTATCAAAGGGTGGGGGACCCAGTACTTC. Translating gives CASSIKGWGTQYF. Looking up the rest from reference TRBV7-2 and TRBJ2-5 gives the full variable domain: GAGVSQSPSNKVTEKGKDVELRCDPISGHTALYWYRQSLGQGLEFLIYFQGNSAPDKSGLPSDRFSAERTGGSVSTLTIQRTQQEDSAVYLCASSIKGWGTQYFGPGTRLLVL.

This chain connects TRBV3-1 (or the pseudogene TRBV3-2) to TRBJ2-7; the match to TRBD1 covers 7 bases. CDR3 length: 17 amino acids. Trimming cost V 4 bases and J 0 bases; bases outside gene matches: 12. Germline V gene lookup returns CDR1 LGHDT and CDR2 YNNKEL (reference sequence). CDR3 region: CASSPSLQGLRSYEQYF. CDR3 DNA sequence: TGTGCCAGCAGCCCCAGCTTACAGGGGCTCCGCTCCTACGAGCAGTACTTC.

The chain combines TRBV6-2 or TRBV6-3 with TRBJ2-5, with TRBD1 identical over 8 bases. CDR3 length: 20 residues. V was pared by 5 bases and J by 5 bases, with 25 bases of the junction left unmatched. Germline V lookup: CDR1 MNHEY, CDR2 SVGEGT. The CDR3 bases are TGTGCCAGCAGTCCCGATTCGGGACAGGTGAAGGATTTTAGTCAGGAGACCCAGTACTTC. Its translation: CASSPDSGQVKDFSQETQYF.

The V call is TRBV5-1, the J call TRBJ2-7, with TRBD2 as a possible D gene (6 bases). The V gene lost 5 bases and the J gene lost 0 bases, with 21 bases spanning the gap. Germline CDR1 is SGHRS and CDR2 is YFSETQ. CDR3 length equals 17 residues. The CDR3 DNA reads as TGCGCCAGCAGTCCACCTCGAGCGGGCGAGACCTCCTACGAGCAGTACTTC. Protein product: CASSPPRAGETSYEQYF. Variable domain in full (rest from reference TRBV5-1 and TRBJ2-7): KAGVTQTPRYLIKTRGQQVTLSCSPISGHRSVSWYQQTPGQGLQFLFEYFSETQRNKGNFPGRFSGRQFSNSRSEMNVSTLELGDSALYLCASSPPRAGETSYEQYFGPGTRLTVT.

The chain combines TRBV29-1 with TRBJ2-1, with TRBD2 matching over 12 bases. The germline V gene encodes CDR1 SQVTM and CDR2 ANQGSEA. V shed 5 bases, J shed 7 bases, and the junction held 9 bases outside the gene matches. The CDR3 spans 15 residues. CDR3 in DNA: TGCAGCGTTTCGACTAGCGGGGGCCTTGAGAATGAGCAGTTCTTC. This sequence encodes CSVSTSGGLENEQFF.